The 28 T cell receptor beta chains given below trace back to one sample, sequenced in a study of regulatory T cells in long-lasting Graves disease. TCR beta libraries were built with iRepertoire HTBI primers and Arm-PCR of CDR3 regions. Via MiXCR, TCRdb re-called the multiplex PCR reads, giving one row per CDR3 protein. Of under 450,000 distinct CDR3 sequences listed, around 22% are singletons. Time point denoted: persistent/refractory GD, antithyroid drugs over 5 years with positive TRAb. RNA from PBMCs was the source of the TCR library. The specimen comprised peripheral blood mononuclear cells (PBMCs), sampled when the disease was refractory, from a patient treated with antithyroid drugs. The source of these receptors is a female donor with Graves disease.

The chain employs TRBV7-9 and TRBJ2-7, with D possibly being TRBD1 (6 bases). This CDR3 contains 15 residues. The germline gives CDR1 SEHNR, CDR2 FQNEAQ (reference sequence). V was clipped by 3 bases and J by 2 bases, with 14 bases between them. CDR3 nucleotide sequence: TGTGCCAGCAGCTTGTTGGGGACACCGACCTACGAGCAGTACTTC. Protein product: CASSLLGTPTYEQYF.

This chain links TRBV7-2 with TRBJ1-2, with a possible D match to TRBD1 (6 bases). Per the germline V gene, CDR1 is SGHTA and CDR2 is FQGNSA. The CDR3 length is 17 residues. V was shortened by 5 bases and J by 4 bases, with 23 bases between the two germline ends. As DNA, the CDR3 is TGTGCCAGCAGCCTAAACCTGGGGGGCCTATCGCGCTATGGCTACACCTTC. Protein: CASSLNLGGLSRYGYTF.

This clonotype was detected only once. The V and J genes are TRBV5-1 and TRBJ2-3; 9 bases align to TRBD2. The CDR3 contains 15 residues. V trimming: 4 bases; J trimming: 4 bases; junction bases outside the gene matches: 7. Germline lookup yields CDR1 SGHRS and CDR2 YFSETQ. CDR3 nucleotides: TGCGCCAGCAGCCCCCGGACTAGCGTCGCAGATACGCAGTATTTT. It translates to CASSPRTSVADTQYF. Combining the CDR3 with reference TRBV5-1 and TRBJ2-3 gives the whole variable domain KAGVTQTPRYLIKTRGQQVTLSCSPISGHRSVSWYQQTPGQGLQFLFEYFSETQRNKGNFPGRFSGRQFSNSRSEMNVSTLELGDSALYLCASSPRTSVADTQYFGPGTRLTVL.

Turning to this clonotype: Since a much larger clone is just one base distant, this may be a read error. V and J are TRBV29-1 and TRBJ1-2, with 9 bases identical to TRBD1. The junction had 6 bases not matched to a gene; V was cut back by 4 bases and J by 6 bases. The length of the CDR3 is 13 residues. Germline CDR1 is SQVTM and CDR2 is ANQGSEA. The CDR3 here is CSVGTGAMDGYTF. CDR3 bases: TGCAGCGTTGGGACAGGGGCGATGGATGGCTACACCTTC.

This clonotype was seen at least ten times. The chain combines TRBV28 with TRBJ2-5; possibly TRBD1 for D (5 bases). V shed 6 bases and J shed 5 bases, with 13 bases lying between them. From germline, CDR1 is MDHEN and CDR2 SYDVKM. This CDR3 is built from 13 residues. The CDR3 nucleotides are TGTGCCAGCAGCCCACGACAGTTCGAGACCCAGTACTTC. It encodes CASSPRQFETQYF.

The J gene is TRBJ1-2, the V gene TRBV6-5, with D tentatively TRBD1 (5 bases). The V and J ends lost 4 bases and 7 bases respectively, with 16 bases between them. The CDR3 covers 14 residues. Germline loops: CDR1 MNHEY, CDR2 SVGAGI. CDR3 bases: TGTGCCAGCAGTTCCCCGAAGGGGATTGGTGGCTACACCTTC. It codes for CASSSPKGIGGYTF.

There are many counts of this clonotype. The rearrangement links TRBV28 to TRBJ2-7, with D unclear. V lost 5 bases, J lost 3 bases, and 5 bases lay in between. The CDR3 length is 11 residues. The germline CDR1 and CDR2 sequences are MDHEN and SYDVKM. CDR3 sequence reads: CASSIDYEQYF. DNA of the CDR3: TGTGCCAGCAGTATTGACTACGAGCAGTACTTC.

This chain links TRBV4-3 with TRBJ2-3; D gene ambiguous. Trimming took off 1 base at V and 0 bases at J, with 11 bases between the two ends. The CDR3 contains 16 residues. The germline CDR1 and CDR2 sequences are LGHNA and YSLEER. The CDR3 sequence is CASSQGHLTSTDTQYF. CDR3 sequence (DNA): TGCGCCAGCAGCCAAGGACACTTAACTAGCACAGATACGCAGTATTTT.

This chain connects TRBV14 to TRBJ1-3, with D possibly matching TRBD1 (5 bases). The germline V and J ends were trimmed by 1 base and 3 bases, with 10 bases remaining between them. Germline V gene lookup returns CDR1 SGHDN and CDR2 FVKESK. The length of the CDR3 is 15 residues. Here the CDR3 DNA reads TGTGCCAGCAGCCAAGTCTCCCAGGGTGGAAACACCATATATTTT. It yields the protein CASSQVSQGGNTIYF.

This clonotype was counted ten times or more. The chain uses TRBV2 and TRBJ2-3; TRBD2 aligns across 14 bases. CDR1 SNHLY and CDR2 FYNNEI come from the germline V gene. The trim removed 5 bases at V and 1 base at J, leaving 8 bases unmatched. CDR3 length: 18 residues. CDR3 sequence (DNA): TGTGCCAGCAGTCCCGGGACTAGCGGGAGTTGGGGCACAGATACGCAGTATTTT. Protein: CASSPGTSGSWGTDTQYF.

This clonotype occurred many times. The rearrangement uses TRBV7-3 and TRBJ2-7; D possibly corresponds to TRBD1 (6 bases). Germline CDR1 SGHTA, CDR2 FQGTGA. V was cut by 1 base and J by 6 bases, with 10 bases left in between. The CDR3 sequence is 13 residues long. The CDR3 nucleotides are TGTGCCAGCAGCTTAATAGGGGGTGGCGAGCAGTACTTC. Protein: CASSLIGGGEQYF. Full variable domain (rest looked up from reference TRBV7-3 and TRBJ2-7): GAGVSQTPSNKVTEKGKYVELRCDPISGHTALYWYRQSLGQGPEFLIYFQGTGAADDSGLPNDRFFAVRPEGSVSTLKIQRTERGDSAVYLCASSLIGGGEQYFGPGTRLTVT.

In this sample, this clonotype turned up a few times. The rearrangement uses TRBV14 and TRBJ2-5; D not resolved. The CDR3 totals 17 residues. Trimming cost V 1 base and J 1 base, with 16 bases left between them. Germline V gives CDR1 SGHDN, CDR2 FVKESK. CDR3 DNA sequence: TGTGCCAGCAGCCAAGTTGGCGCATGGCAGATCCAAGAGACCCAGTACTTC. Translating gives CASSQVGAWQIQETQYF.

This clonotype was detected many times. The rearrangement joins TRBV10-3 to TRBJ2-5; 7 positions match TRBD2. The germline V gene encodes CDR1 ENHRY and CDR2 SYGVKD. Trimming at V came to 0 bases and at J to 0 bases, leaving 10 bases not matched to a gene. This CDR3 region has 18 residues. The CDR3 is CAISESRVLARYQETQYF. The DNA for the CDR3 is TGTGCCATCAGTGAGTCGAGGGTACTAGCGAGATACCAAGAGACCCAGTACTTC.

This clonotype was detected only once. The genes are TRBV27 and TRBJ1-1; 8 positions match TRBD1. CDR3 length equals 14 residues. Per the germline V gene, CDR1 is MNHEY and CDR2 is SMNVEV (reference sequence). The V and J ends lost 5 bases and 5 bases, in that order; junction bases with no gene match: 7. This CDR3 is CASSVGTGRTEAFF. In DNA form, the CDR3 reads TGTGCCAGCAGTGTTGGGACAGGAAGGACTGAAGCTTTCTTT.

The V gene is TRBV7-3, the J gene TRBJ2-2, with TRBD2 identical over 8 bases. The V gene end was trimmed by 5 bases and the J gene end by 4 bases; junction bases not matched to a gene: 6. This CDR3 has 15 amino acids. Germline-derived CDR1 and CDR2 are SGHTA and FQGTGA. CDR3 DNA sequence: TGTGCCAGCAGCACAGCGGGAGTGACCACCGGGGAGCTGTTTTTT. Encoded protein: CASSTAGVTTGELFF.

V usage is TRBV28 and J usage is TRBJ2-1, with D perhaps TRBD2 (6 bases). This CDR3 has 14 residues. CDR1 and CDR2 from the germline V gene are MDHEN and SYDVKM. V lost 5 bases, J lost 9 bases, and 17 bases lay in between. The CDR3 loop reads CASSVPRGRVEQFF. For the CDR3, the DNA is TGTGCCAGCAGTGTACCGCGGGGACGTGTTGAGCAGTTCTTC.

This chain joins TRBV20-1 and TRBJ1-5, with a possible D match to TRBD1 (5 bases). Trimming removed 6 bases at V and 1 base at J, with 13 bases between. Germline V gene data show CDR1 as DFQATT and CDR2 as SNEGSKA (reference sequence). This CDR3 is built from 14 residues. DNA of the CDR3: TGCAGTGCCCGACGGGGGGTCAGCAATCAGCCCCAGCATTTT. Protein sequence: CSARRGVSNQPQHF.

In this sample, this clonotype turned up many times. The genes are TRBV28 and TRBJ1-2; 10 bases match TRBD1. Germline V gene lookup returns CDR1 MDHEN and CDR2 SYDVKM. Trimming removed 2 bases from V and 8 bases from J; junction bases left unmatched: 5. The CDR3 covers 14 residues. CDR3 protein: CASSLPGQGVGYTF. The CDR3 bases are TGTGCCAGCAGTTTACCCGGACAGGGGGTCGGCTACACCTTC.

This clonotype was counted many times. V usage is TRBV7-8 and J usage is TRBJ1-1; D remains ambiguous. V gave up 5 bases and J gave up 0 bases, with 13 bases separating them. Germline-derived CDR1 and CDR2 are SGHVS and FQNEAQ. CDR3 length equals 15 residues. The CDR3 DNA reads as TGTGCCAGCAGCCTCCGGACTGTTCTGAACACTGAAGCTTTCTTT. It encodes CASSLRTVLNTEAFF.

This clonotype was seen a handful of times. Given a much more abundant clone one base away, this may be a read error. The chain links TRBV6-1 to TRBJ2-2; D possibly corresponds to TRBD2 (5 bases). The germline CDR1 and CDR2 sequences are MNHNS and SASEGT. The length of the CDR3 is 14 residues. This CDR3 is CASSHSGLTGELSF. Written as DNA, the CDR3 is TGTGCCAGCAGTCACAGCGGACTCACCGGGGAGCTGTCTTTT.

This clonotype was found a few times. The chain carries TRBV29-1 and TRBJ1-2; no clear D gene. V was shortened by 3 bases and J by 8 bases, with 19 bases between the two germline ends. Germline V CDR1 and CDR2: SQVTM, ANQGSEA. This CDR3 comprises 14 residues. The CDR3 bases are TGCAGCGTTGAGGCAGCCGATAATGTGTTGGGCTACACCTTC. Residues: CSVEAADNVLGYTF. Combining the CDR3 with reference TRBV29-1 and TRBJ1-2 gives the whole variable domain SAVISQKPSRDICQRGTSLTIQCQVDSQVTMMFWYRQQPGQSLTLIATANQGSEATYESGFVIDKFPISRPNLTFSTLTVSNMSPEDSSIYLCSVEAADNVLGYTFGSGTRLTVV.

This chain links TRBV13 with TRBJ1-3; possible D gene TRBD1, 5 bases. This CDR3 is built from 14 residues. Between the trimmed V and J ends, which lost 3 bases and 0 bases, there was a span of 6 bases. CDR1 is PRHDT, CDR2 FYEKMQ, per germline (reference sequence). The CDR3 loop is CASSFRGSGNTIYF. As DNA, the CDR3 is TGTGCCAGCAGCTTTAGGGGCTCTGGAAACACCATATATTTT.

The rearrangement uses TRBV13 and TRBJ1-1, with D possibly being TRBD1 (6 bases). V was trimmed by 5 bases and J by 6 bases, leaving 13 bases between them. The CDR3 has 13 residues. Germline V gives CDR1 PRHDT, CDR2 FYEKMQ (reference sequence). The CDR3 bases are TGTGCCAGCAGCCCTGGGGGGGCGGCTGAAGCTTTCTTT. This gives the protein CASSPGGAAEAFF.

This clonotype was recorded at least ten times. At one end the junction does not follow the germline gene, possibly because of a read error. The chain carries TRBV5-1 and TRBJ2-7; 12 bases align to TRBD2. From germline, CDR1 is SGHRS and CDR2 YFSETQ. The CDR3 consists of 15 residues. The CDR3 coding sequence is TGTGCCAGCACCCTAGCGGGAGGGCCTTCCTACGAGCAGTACTTC. This encodes CASTLAGGPSYEQYF.

V and J are TRBV5-6 and TRBJ2-7; TRBD2 matches at 8 bases. V shed 5 bases, J shed 3 bases, and the junction held 7 bases outside the gene matches. CDR3 size: 14 residues. CDR1 and CDR2 (germline): SGHDT, YYEEEE. The CDR3 reads CASRGAGVNYEQYF. The CDR3 DNA sequence: TGTGCCAGCAGGGGAGCGGGAGTGAACTACGAGCAGTACTTC.

The chain has TRBV2 and TRBJ2-3; 8 bases align to TRBD2. V trimming: 6 bases; J trimming: 3 bases; junction bases outside the gene matches: 5. Germline lookup yields CDR1 SNHLY and CDR2 FYNNEI. The CDR3 has 14 residues. CDR3 loop: CASSPGGATDTQYF. The CDR3 DNA sequence: TGTGCCAGCAGCCCGGGGGGGGCAACAGATACGCAGTATTTT.

This clonotype was seen many times. The rearrangement joins TRBV6-2 or TRBV6-3 to TRBJ2-2, with unresolved D. V was trimmed by 2 bases and J by 5 bases, leaving 6 bases between them. The germline CDR1 and CDR2 sequences are MNHEY and SVGEGT. The CDR3 runs 13 residues. This chain's CDR3 is CASSYVSTGELFF. CDR3 DNA: TGTGCCAGCAGTTACGTCTCTACCGGGGAGCTGTTTTTT.

The chain carries TRBV12-3 or TRBV12-4 and TRBJ2-1; 12 bases are shared with TRBD1. V shed 6 bases, J shed 4 bases, and the junction held 4 bases outside the gene matches. The CDR3 sequence is 15 residues long. CDR3 sequence (DNA): TGTGCCAGCAGCGGGGACAGGGGGCAATACAATGAGCAGTTCTTC. Translating it yields CASSGDRGQYNEQFF.